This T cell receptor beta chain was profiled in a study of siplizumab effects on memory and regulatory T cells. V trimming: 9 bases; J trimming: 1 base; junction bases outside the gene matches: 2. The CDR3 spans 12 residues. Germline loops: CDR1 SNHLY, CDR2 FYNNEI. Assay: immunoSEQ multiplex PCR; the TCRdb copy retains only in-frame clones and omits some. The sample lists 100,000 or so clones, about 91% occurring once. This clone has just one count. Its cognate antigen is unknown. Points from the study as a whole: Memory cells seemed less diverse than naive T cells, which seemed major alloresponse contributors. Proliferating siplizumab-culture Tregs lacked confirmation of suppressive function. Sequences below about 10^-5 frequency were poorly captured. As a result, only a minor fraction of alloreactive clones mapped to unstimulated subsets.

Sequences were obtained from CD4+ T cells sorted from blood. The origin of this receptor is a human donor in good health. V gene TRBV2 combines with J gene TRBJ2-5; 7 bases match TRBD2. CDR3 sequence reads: CASWGGQETQYF. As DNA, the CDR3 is TGTGCCAGTTGGGGGGGCCAAGAGACCCAGTACTTC.